This T cell receptor beta chain appears in the sequencing data of a study of Ad26.COV2.S vaccination and SARS-CoV-2 variants. General study points: Ad26.COV2.S recipients had broader spike-specific TCRs (P = 0.0014).

As for treatment: around 19 received Ad26.COV2.S at low or high dose, single or two shots; several received placebo; per-sample allocation not given. Collection of samples fell on day 63 after the first vaccine or placebo injection. The CDR3 is made up of 14 amino acids. Germline values: CDR1 LGHDT, CDR2 YNNKEL (reference sequence). V was cut by 1 base and J by 4 bases, with 10 bases left in between. TCRdb keeps only in-frame clones here, not all; method: immunoSEQ multiplex PCR. The data contain about 280,000 clones, 80% to 90% of them singletons. As to this clone: Its antigen is currently unknown.

The sequences come from peripheral blood, collected in a trial of Ad26.COV2.S vaccine versus placebo. The chain is built from TRBV3-1 (or the pseudogene TRBV3-2) and TRBJ1-1, with TRBD1 as a possible D gene (6 bases). This receptor was identified in a person between 18 and 65 years old who received the Ad26.COV2.S COVID-19 vaccine or a placebo. Written as DNA, the CDR3 is TGTGCCAGCAGCCAAGTGCCGGGGGCCACTGAAGCTTTCTTT. This translates into CASSQVPGATEAFF.